A single sample is the source of the 15 T cell receptor beta chains below, sequenced in a study of blood T cell repertoires in COVID-19. Only in-frame clones appear in the TCRdb table, and some are missing; sequencing was by immunoSEQ multiplex PCR. Here the sample spans over 600,000 clones, approximately 90% being singletons. Material: peripheral blood. These receptors were taken from a woman under 30 with acute or convalescent COVID-19.

This chain links TRBV5-4 with TRBJ1-2; D is ambiguous. Germline CDR1 SGHNT, CDR2 YYREEE (reference sequence). Trimming cost V 0 bases and J 7 bases, with 4 bases left between them. CDR3 length: 11 residues. For the CDR3, the DNA is TGTGCCAGCAGCTTGGACAGTGGCTACACCTTC. Amino acid sequence: CASSLDSGYTF.

In DNA, the CDR3 is TGTGCCAGCCTGACAGGGTGGGGTACTGAAGCTTTCTTT. Its translation is CASLTGWGTEAFF. This chain connects TRBV6-5 to TRBJ1-1; 7 nucleotides align to TRBD1. CDR3 size: 13 residues. After removal of 8 bases from V and 5 bases from J, the junction contained 8 bases not matched to a gene. Germline CDR1 reads MNHEY; CDR2 reads SVGAGI.

This rearrangement joins TRBV2 to TRBJ2-1; 7 bases agree with TRBD2. The germline gives CDR1 SNHLY, CDR2 FYNNEI. With 5 bases clipped from V and 5 bases from J, the junction kept 9 bases outside the gene matches. The CDR3 length is 15 residues. CDR3: CASSPPLGGDNEQFF. CDR3 sequence (DNA): TGTGCCAGCAGTCCCCCCTTGGGGGGGGACAATGAGCAGTTCTTC.

The CDR3: CASSSPGQERPHYGYTF. The CDR3 DNA is TGTGCCAGCAGCTCCCCGGGACAGGAAAGACCCCATTATGGCTACACCTTC. V gene TRBV9 combines with J gene TRBJ1-2, with 8 nucleotides matching TRBD1. This CDR3 has 17 residues. The junction had 16 bases not matched to a gene; V was cut back by 4 bases and J by 5 bases. The germline V gene has CDR1 SGDLS and CDR2 YYNGEE.

V gene TRBV5-4 combines with J gene TRBJ1-1; D remains unclear. V lost 2 bases to trimming and J lost 1 base, with 15 bases between them. This CDR3 has 16 residues. Germline lookup yields CDR1 SGHNT and CDR2 YYREEE (reference sequence). The CDR3 loop reads CASSFGPVRENTEAFF. In nucleotides, the CDR3 is TGTGCCAGCAGCTTTGGTCCGGTCCGGGAGAACACTGAAGCTTTCTTT.

To note about this clone: The sample has other DNA sequences that encode this CDR3 too. The chain is built from TRBV19 and TRBJ2-7; weak D call: TRBD1 (5 bases). CDR3 size: 15 residues. Between the trimmed V and J ends, which lost 5 bases and 0 bases, there was a span of 14 bases. CDR1 and CDR2 (germline): LNHDA, SQIVND (reference sequence). The CDR3 loop reads CASSPGQGPSYEQYF. For the CDR3, the DNA is TGTGCCAGTAGTCCCGGACAAGGTCCCTCCTACGAGCAGTACTTC.

The V and J genes are TRBV28 and TRBJ2-7; the D gene is possibly TRBD1 (5 bases). The CDR3 length is 14 residues. Germline values: CDR1 MDHEN, CDR2 SYDVKM. V gave up 5 bases and J gave up 1 base, with 12 bases separating them. In DNA form, the CDR3 reads TGTGCCAGCAGTCTCCTTAAGGGGTCCTACGAGCAGTACTTC. Its translation is CASSLLKGSYEQYF.

J is TRBJ2-5 and V is TRBV5-1; 7 bases agree with TRBD2. Losses at the gene ends were 1 base for V and 4 bases for J; bases not matched to a gene: 10. Germline-derived CDR1 and CDR2 are SGHRS and YFSETQ. The CDR3 is 16 amino acids. CDR3 sequence reads: CASSLYGGGGRETQYF. The CDR3 coding sequence is TGCGCCAGCAGCTTGTACGGCGGGGGAGGTCGAGAGACCCAGTACTTC.

This clone appeared a single time. This sequence joins TRBV4-3 and TRBJ2-1; 8 nucleotides match TRBD1. CDR3 length equals 16 residues. V shed 0 bases, J shed 8 bases, and the junction held 9 bases outside the gene matches. Germline lookup yields CDR1 LGHNA and CDR2 YSLEER. In nucleotides, the CDR3 is TGCGCCAGCAGCCAAGAGAGGGCAGGGGGCGCGGATGAGCAGTTCTTC. Translation gives CASSQERAGGADEQFF.

The chain recombines TRBV23-1 with TRBJ2-3, with D unresolved. TRBV23-1 is labeled an ORF, and its function is uncertain. The CDR3 has 15 residues. V lost 0 bases to trimming and J lost 4 bases, with 11 bases between them. The CDR3 region has the DNA TGCGCCAGCAGTCAATCTAGCTTCCGAGCAGATACGCAGTATTTT. Protein product: CASSQSSFRADTQYF.

This chain links TRBV5-1 with TRBJ2-7; 8 positions agree with TRBD2. CDR3 size: 14 residues. Germline CDR1 reads SGHRS; CDR2 reads YFSETQ. V lost 2 bases and J lost 6; bases outside the gene matches: 7. The CDR3 DNA sequence: TGCGCCAGCAGCTTCGGGAGGGGACTCCCCGAGCAGTACTTC. As protein: CASSFGRGLPEQYF.

This clone came up a few times. This chain uses TRBV6-2 or TRBV6-3 with TRBJ1-2; D perhaps matches TRBD1 (5 bases). The V and J ends lost 6 bases and 4 bases respectively, with 15 bases between them. The CDR3 is 14 amino acids. Germline CDR1 reads MNHEY; CDR2 reads SVGEGT. The CDR3 DNA reads as TGTGCCAGCAGCGACAGTCATTCCCTCTATGGCTACACCTTC. Translated: CASSDSHSLYGYTF.

The CDR3 DNA sequence: TGTGCCTGGAGGACTGCGGGGGGCTTCTTAAGCACAGATACGCAGTATTTT. It codes for CAWRTAGGFLSTDTQYF. The rearrangement links TRBV30 to TRBJ2-3, with TRBD2 identical over 8 bases. CDR1 and CDR2 (germline): GTSNPN, SVGIG (reference sequence). V dropped 3 bases and J dropped 0; count of bases not matched to a gene: 11. The CDR3 is made up of 17 amino acids.

V usage is TRBV4-3 and J usage is TRBJ2-2; TRBD2 matches 11 bases. The CDR3 consists of 16 residues. Germline V gives CDR1 LGHNA, CDR2 YSLEER. The ends lost 1 base at V and 7 bases at J; junction bases unmatched: 5. CDR3 DNA sequence: TGCGCCAGCAGCCAAGGACTAGCGGGAAGAGGCGGGGAGCTGTTTTTT. Translated, it gives CASSQGLAGRGGELFF.

This clone appeared a single time. The chain is built from TRBV18 and TRBJ2-1, with a weak D call TRBD2 (6 bases). Germline V gives CDR1 KGHSH, CDR2 LQKENI. Trimming stripped 8 bases from V and 0 bases from J, with 11 bases between. The CDR3 contains 14 residues. The CDR3 sequence: CASAYGGSYNEQFF. The DNA for the CDR3 is TGTGCCAGCGCCTACGGGGGCTCCTACAATGAGCAGTTCTTC. The whole variable domain, filled in from reference TRBV18 and TRBJ2-1, reads NAGVMQNPRHLVRRRGQEARLRCSPMKGHSHVYWYRQLPEEGLKFMVYLQKENIIDESGMPKERFSAEFPKEGPSILRIQQVVRGDSAAYFCASAYGGSYNEQFFGPGTRLTVL.